The clone carrying this T cell receptor beta chain was detected only a few times. Antigen unknown. Germline loops: CDR1 ENHRY, CDR2 SYGVKD. V lost 6 bases to trimming and J lost 3 bases, with 8 bases between them. CDR3 length equals 13 residues. The sample comes from a study of T cell repertoires in cytomegalovirus infection. Across the whole study: CMV infection together with matching HLA type was indicated by public TCR beta signatures.

TCRdb re-called the reads with MiXCR, one entry per CDR3 protein. The table shows under 800,000 distinct CDR3 sequences, with less than 25% occurring only once. Findings of the study overall: There were carriers of CMV plus the relevant HLA, and cumulative public TCR beta family frequency identified them.

The sequencing input was CD8+ T cells from PBMCs. The sequence derives from a human donor in good health (CMV status not recorded). Some clones in this sample may be carry-over from other donors' samples. The V and J genes are TRBV10-3 and TRBJ2-2; D is unresolved. CDR3 residues: CAIRVQDTGELFF. The CDR3 DNA reads TGTGCCATCAGGGTGCAGGACACCGGGGAGCTGTTTTTT.